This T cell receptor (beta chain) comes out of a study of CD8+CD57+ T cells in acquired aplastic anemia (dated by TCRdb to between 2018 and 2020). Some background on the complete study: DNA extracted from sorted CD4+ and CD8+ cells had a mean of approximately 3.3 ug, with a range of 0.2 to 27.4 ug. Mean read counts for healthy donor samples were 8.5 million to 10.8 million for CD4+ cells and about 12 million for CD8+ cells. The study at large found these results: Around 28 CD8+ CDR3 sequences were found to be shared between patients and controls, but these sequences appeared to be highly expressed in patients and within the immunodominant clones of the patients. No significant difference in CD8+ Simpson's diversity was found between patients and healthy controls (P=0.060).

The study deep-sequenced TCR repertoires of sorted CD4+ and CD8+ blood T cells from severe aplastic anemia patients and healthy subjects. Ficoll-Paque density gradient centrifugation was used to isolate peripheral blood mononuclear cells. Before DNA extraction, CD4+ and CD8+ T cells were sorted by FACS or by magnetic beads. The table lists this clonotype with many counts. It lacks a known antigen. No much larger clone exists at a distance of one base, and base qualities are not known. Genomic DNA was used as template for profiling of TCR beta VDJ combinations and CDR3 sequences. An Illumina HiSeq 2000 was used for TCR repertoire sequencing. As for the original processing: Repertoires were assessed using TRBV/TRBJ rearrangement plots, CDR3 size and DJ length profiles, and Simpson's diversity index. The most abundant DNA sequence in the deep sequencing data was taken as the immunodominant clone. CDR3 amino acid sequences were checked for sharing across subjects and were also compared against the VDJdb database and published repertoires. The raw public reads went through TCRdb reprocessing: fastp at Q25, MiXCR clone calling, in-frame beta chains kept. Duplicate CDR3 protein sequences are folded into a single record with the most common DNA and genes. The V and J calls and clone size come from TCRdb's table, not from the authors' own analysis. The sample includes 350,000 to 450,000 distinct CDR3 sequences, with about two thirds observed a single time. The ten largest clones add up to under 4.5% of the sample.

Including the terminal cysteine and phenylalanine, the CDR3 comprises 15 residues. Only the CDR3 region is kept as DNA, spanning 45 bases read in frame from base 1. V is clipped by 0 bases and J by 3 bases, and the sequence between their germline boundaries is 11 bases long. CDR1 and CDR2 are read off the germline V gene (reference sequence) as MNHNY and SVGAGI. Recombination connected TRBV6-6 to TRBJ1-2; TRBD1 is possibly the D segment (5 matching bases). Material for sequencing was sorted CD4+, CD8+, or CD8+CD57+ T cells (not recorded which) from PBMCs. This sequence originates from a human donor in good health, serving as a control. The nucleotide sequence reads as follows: TGTGCCAGCAGTTACTCCGGGGCAGGTGACTATGGCTACACCTTC. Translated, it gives CASSYSGAGDYGYTF.